These T cell receptor beta chains were read from a single sample in a study of T cells in Graves' hyperthyroidism and ophthalmopathy. TCRdb ran MiXCR on the multiplex PCR reads and lists one entry per CDR3 protein. The table has 600,000 to 650,000 distinct CDR3 sequences, less than 25% seen once; the top ten hold about 34%. Sequenced sample: blood. These receptors all come from a man aged 30 to 39 with Graves' ophthalmopathy. Both conserved end residues are part of each CDR3. The order of the fields is J gene, V gene, CDR3 protein.

TRBJ2-7 TRBV18 CASSVASGFYEQYF
TRBJ2-3 TRBV6-5 CASSYQSRTDTQYF
TRBJ2-7 TRBV24-1 CATGGQIPGEQYF
TRBJ2-1 TRBV12-3/TRBV12-4 CASSPSGKSSYNEQFF
TRBJ2-1 TRBV27 CASTGGLYNEQFF
TRBJ1-5 TRBV6-2/TRBV6-3 CASKPARDQPQHF
TRBJ2-3 TRBV5-1 CASSLGNTGGSTDTQYF
TRBJ2-2 TRBV20-1 CSARVTGRKNTGELFF
TRBJ2-6 TRBV11-2 CASSLTGSTGANVLTF
TRBJ2-3 TRBV2 CASSVASGTDTQYF
TRBJ1-2 TRBV11-2 CASSPSDRVNGYTF
TRBJ1-1 TRBV6-1 CAIQGRNTEAFF